The 30 T cell receptor beta chains in this list originate from one sample, sequenced in a study of PD-L1 blockade in urothelial cancer. Indicated time point: pretreatment peripheral blood. TCRdb's table, derived via immunoSEQ multiplex PCR, lists solely in-frame clones and lacks some. The sample has some 16,000 clones; over 75% are singletons. This sample comprised PBMCs, obtained around atezolizumab (anti-PD-L1) treatment. The source of these receptors is an older man with urothelial cancer.

The sample holds one count of this clone. The chain uses TRBV18 and TRBJ2-5; perhaps TRBD1 as D (5 bases). The CDR3 extends over 14 amino acids. The germline V gene encodes CDR1 KGHSH and CDR2 LQKENI. V lost 1 base, J lost 0 bases, and 6 bases lay in between. CDR3 DNA sequence: TGTGCCAGCTCACCACAGGGGTACCAAGAGACCCAGTACTTC. Translating gives CASSPQGYQETQYF.

This chain uses TRBV19 with TRBJ2-6, with D maybe TRBD1 (6 bases). CDR1 LNHDA and CDR2 SQIVND come from the germline V gene (reference sequence). V gave up 1 base and J gave up 0 bases, with 10 bases separating them. The CDR3 is made up of 17 amino acids. DNA of the CDR3: TGTGCCAGTAGTATAGTTACAGGGACCTCTGGGGCCAACGTCCTGACTTTC. Translated, it gives CASSIVTGTSGANVLTF.

The chain links TRBV4-1 to TRBJ2-2; 7 bases line up with TRBD2. Germline-derived CDR1 and CDR2 are MGHRA and YSYEKL. The CDR3 totals 16 residues. Trimming at V came to 4 bases and at J to 6 bases, leaving 11 bases not matched to a gene. In DNA form, the CDR3 reads TGCGCCAGCAGCCCGCGGCGGGGGAGGGTGGCCGGGGAGCTGTTTTTT. Encoded protein: CASSPRRGRVAGELFF.

J is TRBJ2-7 and V is TRBV19; D is unclear. CDR3 length: 13 residues. CDR1 and CDR2 from the germline V gene are LNHDA and SQIVND (reference sequence). Trimming took 2 bases from V and 2 from J, leaving 7 bases between them. The CDR3 spells CASSITVTYEQYF. CDR3 nucleotides: TGTGCCAGTAGTATAACAGTTACCTACGAGCAGTACTTC.

The genes are TRBV9 and TRBJ2-2, with 11 bases fitting TRBD1. CDR1 and CDR2 from the germline V gene are SGDLS and YYNGEE. The CDR3 extends over 14 amino acids. V gave up 6 bases and J gave up 6 bases; unmatched junction bases: 4. The CDR3 DNA follows: TGTGCCAGCACCGGACAGGGGGCGCCCGGGGAGCTGTTTTTT. Protein: CASTGQGAPGELFF.

The gene calls are TRBV4-1 and TRBJ1-3; D possibly corresponds to TRBD1 (5 bases). Germline assignment: CDR1 MGHRA and CDR2 YSYEKL. The CDR3 totals 15 residues. V shed 0 bases and J shed 8 bases, with 14 bases lying between them. CDR3 loop: CASSQEGEGTDTIYF. In nucleotides, the CDR3 is TGCGCCAGCAGCCAAGAAGGGGAGGGGACCGACACCATATATTTT.

The chain carries TRBV27 and TRBJ2-3; tentatively, D is TRBD2 (6 bases). V shed 6 bases and J shed 5 bases, with 18 bases lying between them. Germline CDR1 reads MNHEY; CDR2 reads SMNVEV (reference sequence). The CDR3 is 15 amino acids. This CDR3 reads CASRMLALGGDTQYF. CDR3 sequence (DNA): TGTGCCAGCAGAATGTTAGCCCTCGGGGGAGATACGCAGTATTTT.

The rearrangement links TRBV9 to TRBJ2-3, with TRBD1 identical over 10 bases. Germline CDR1 is SGDLS and CDR2 is YYNGEE. The CDR3 loop spans 16 amino acids. V lost 2 bases to trimming and J lost 3 bases; unmatched junction nucleotides: 6. The CDR3 region is CASSVGTGVNTDTQYF. In DNA form, the CDR3 reads TGTGCCAGCAGCGTGGGGACAGGGGTGAATACAGATACGCAGTATTTT.

The chain is built from TRBV6-1 and TRBJ2-2; D may be TRBD1 (6 bases). Trimming stripped 3 bases from V and 4 bases from J, with 12 bases between. This CDR3 is 15 amino acids long. Germline lookup yields CDR1 MNHNS and CDR2 SASEGT. CDR3 amino acids: CASSDQGWFTGELFF. CDR3 DNA sequence: TGTGCCAGCAGTGACCAGGGGTGGTTCACCGGGGAGCTGTTTTTT.

This clone was picked up a small number of times. The chain joins TRBV10-3 to TRBJ1-1; a possible D gene is TRBD1 (5 bases). Between the trimmed V and J ends, which lost 10 bases and 1 base, there was a span of 10 bases. The CDR3 spans 12 residues. Germline assignment: CDR1 ENHRY and CDR2 SYGVKD. CDR3 bases: TGTGCCAGTGACGGGGGGAACACTGAAGCTTTCTTT. Its protein is CASDGGNTEAFF.

The gene calls are TRBV19 and TRBJ1-4; D possibly corresponds to TRBD1 (5 bases). The ends were cut back, 6 bases at V and 8 bases at J, with 19 bases in the middle. Germline V gene lookup returns CDR1 LNHDA and CDR2 SQIVND (reference sequence). CDR3 length: 15 residues. The CDR3 coding sequence is TGTGCCAGTAGGGACGCCGGGCAGGGTAAAGAAAAACTGTTTTTT. This codes for CASRDAGQGKEKLFF.

The chain uses TRBV5-4 and TRBJ2-3; D possibly corresponds to TRBD1 (6 bases). The CDR3 sequence is 15 residues long. Germline CDR1 and CDR2: SGHNT and YYREEE (reference sequence). Trimming removed 0 bases from V and 3 bases from J, with 11 bases in between. Here the CDR3 reads CASSLERQGTDTQYF. The CDR3 coding sequence is TGTGCCAGCAGCTTGGAGCGGCAGGGGACAGATACGCAGTATTTT.

This chain connects TRBV11-2 to TRBJ2-1; 7 bases align to TRBD2. The V segment lost 4 bases and the J segment 1 base; nucleotides outside the gene matches: 4. In germline, CDR1 is SGHAT, CDR2 FQNNGV. The CDR3 has 15 residues. The DNA for the CDR3 is TGTGCCAGCAGCTCAGTGGGGGGGTCCTACAATGAGCAGTTCTTC. Its translation: CASSSVGGSYNEQFF.

The chain employs TRBV6-5 and TRBJ1-1, with 8 nucleotides matching TRBD1. Germline lookup yields CDR1 MNHEY and CDR2 SVGAGI. The CDR3 is 15 amino acids. Trimming took 6 bases from V and 1 from J; bases not matched to a gene: 7. CDR3 sequence: CASSLTGQGNTEAFF. CDR3 coding DNA: TGTGCCAGCAGCCTGACTGGACAGGGGAACACTGAAGCTTTCTTT.

This chain connects TRBV28 to TRBJ1-1; D gene ambiguous. V was trimmed by 8 bases and J by 1 base, leaving 11 bases between them. Germline lookup yields CDR1 MDHEN and CDR2 SYDVKM. CDR3 length equals 13 residues. CDR3 coding DNA: TGTGCCAGCGGAAGCACAGAGAACACTGAAGCTTTCTTT. It encodes CASGSTENTEAFF.

The chain employs TRBV30 and TRBJ2-2; D unresolved. Germline CDR1 reads GTSNPN; CDR2 reads SVGIG (reference sequence). The CDR3 covers 12 residues. V lost 0 bases and J lost 7, with 6 bases in between. This chain's CDR3 is CAWSVQHGELFF. The CDR3 nucleotides are TGTGCCTGGAGTGTACAGCACGGGGAGCTGTTTTTT.

The gene calls are TRBV23-1 and TRBJ2-3; 9 bases align to TRBD1. TRBV23-1 is given ORF status, its function remaining uncertain. This CDR3 contains 16 residues. The V segment lost 3 bases and the J segment 3 bases; nucleotides outside the gene matches: 7. The CDR3 sequence is CASSHTRDRATDTQYF. CDR3 bases: TGCGCCAGCAGTCACACAAGGGACAGGGCAACAGATACGCAGTATTTT.

This sequence joins TRBV10-1 and TRBJ2-7; no firm D call. The ends were cut back, 3 bases at V and 6 bases at J, with 15 bases in the middle. Germline assignment: CDR1 WNHNN and CDR2 SYGVQD (reference sequence). This CDR3 spans 14 amino acids. The CDR3 bases are TGCGCCAGCAGTGATAAAGGAGATCGCCTCGAGCAGTACTTC. Translated: CASSDKGDRLEQYF.

This chain connects TRBV4-1 to TRBJ2-2, with D possibly being TRBD1 (6 bases). The CDR3 contains 15 residues. CDR1 is MGHRA, CDR2 YSYEKL, per germline. V gave up 5 bases and J gave up 4 bases, with 14 bases separating them. The chain's CDR3 is CASSYRDGGTGELFF. DNA for the CDR3: TGCGCCAGCAGCTACAGGGATGGTGGCACCGGGGAGCTGTTTTTT.

This chain links TRBV5-1 with TRBJ1-4, with a tentative D call TRBD1 (5 bases). The CDR3 length is 16 residues. Trimming left V 4 bases short and J 3 bases short, with 16 bases between. CDR1 is SGHRS and CDR2 is YFSETQ in the germline V gene. The CDR3 here is CASSPGGGVSNEKLFF. CDR3 nucleotides: TGCGCCAGCAGCCCCGGTGGGGGGGTGTCTAATGAAAAACTGTTTTTT.

The chain has TRBV6-5 and TRBJ2-3; perhaps TRBD1 as D (5 bases). Looked up from germline, CDR1 is MNHEY and CDR2 is SVGAGI. CDR3 length: 14 amino acids. V was trimmed by 3 bases and J by 2 bases, leaving 9 bases between them. CDR3 nucleotides: TGTGCCAGCAGTTATTTAGGGGTCACAGATACGCAGTATTTT. Translation gives CASSYLGVTDTQYF.

The genes are TRBV6-5 and TRBJ2-5; 11 bases align to TRBD2. The J call may not be correct, given that the DNA end is closer to TRBJ2-7. Looked up from germline, CDR1 is MNHEY and CDR2 is SVGAGI. CDR3 length: 15 amino acids. In nucleotides, the CDR3 is TGTGCCAGCAAGACTGCGACTAGCGGGACCTACGAGCAGTACTTC. It encodes CASKTATSGTYEQYF.

The V gene is TRBV27, the J gene TRBJ1-2; no clear D. The CDR3 is made up of 13 amino acids. Germline V lookup: CDR1 MNHEY, CDR2 SMNVEV (reference sequence). V lost 6 bases and J 5 bases, leaving 13 bases between the germline ends. The CDR3 spells CASSPSGIYGYTF. CDR3 DNA sequence: TGTGCCAGCAGCCCGTCGGGGATTTATGGCTACACCTTC.

This chain joins TRBV11-2 and TRBJ1-2; no definite D call. The V gene lost 3 bases and the J gene lost 4 bases, with 3 bases spanning the gap. Germline-derived CDR1 and CDR2 are SGHAT and FQNNGV. The CDR3 loop spans 11 amino acids. The CDR3 sequence: CASSFSYGYTF. The DNA of the CDR3 is TGTGCCAGCAGCTTTAGCTATGGCTACACCTTC.

The V call is TRBV5-1, the J call TRBJ1-2; D call uncertain. With 2 bases removed from V and 1 base from J, the gap between germline ends came to 12 bases. In germline, CDR1 is SGHRS, CDR2 YFSETQ. There are 15 residues in the CDR3. CDR3 nucleotides: TGCGCCAGCAGCTTTGTGCAGATTGGTAACTATGGCTACACCTTC. Its protein is CASSFVQIGNYGYTF.

Here the CDR3 DNA reads TGTGCCAGCAGTCCTTGGACTAGCGGGGGGGCTTACTACAATGAGCAGTTCTTC. It specifies CASSPWTSGGAYYNEQFF. This chain uses TRBV27 with TRBJ2-1; TRBD2 agrees at 15 bases. Trimming took 5 bases from V and 3 from J; bases not matched to a gene: 8. Germline V gene sequence: CDR1 MNHEY, CDR2 SMNVEV (reference sequence). The CDR3 is 18 residues long.

This chain connects TRBV5-4 to TRBJ2-3; 8 bases agree with TRBD2. Trimming cost V 3 bases and J 5 bases; bases outside gene matches: 5. Germline loops: CDR1 SGHNT, CDR2 YYREEE (reference sequence). CDR3 length equals 14 residues. The CDR3 sequence: CASSSGGAIDTQYF. The CDR3 coding sequence is TGTGCCAGCAGCTCCGGGGGGGCCATAGATACGCAGTATTTT.

This clone was seen only once. This chain connects TRBV9 to TRBJ2-5; TRBD1 might be the D (5 bases). CDR3 length: 14 amino acids. V was shortened by 1 base and J by 5 bases, with 12 bases between the two germline ends. Germline V gene data show CDR1 as SGDLS and CDR2 as YYNGEE. CDR3 amino acids: CASSVIQGRETQYF. CDR3 sequence (DNA): TGTGCCAGCAGCGTAATCCAGGGCCGGGAGACCCAGTACTTC.

J is TRBJ2-2 and V is TRBV7-6; no clear D. CDR3 size: 14 residues. CDR1 and CDR2 (germline): SGHVS, FNYEAQ. With 6 bases removed from V and 4 bases from J, the gap between germline ends came to 12 bases. The CDR3 nucleotides are TGTGCCAGCAGACCAGACACCCCCACCGGGGAGCTGTTTTTT. Its protein product is CASRPDTPTGELFF.

J is TRBJ2-6 and V is TRBV5-8; D ambiguous. The CDR3 loop spans 17 amino acids. Deletions cut 7 bases from V and 5 bases from J, with 22 bases between. CDR1 SGHTS and CDR2 YDEGEE come from the germline V gene. CDR3 amino acids: CASLLYPTQSRANVLTF. The CDR3 DNA sequence: TGTGCCAGCTTATTATATCCCACACAAAGTCGGGCCAACGTCCTGACTTTC.